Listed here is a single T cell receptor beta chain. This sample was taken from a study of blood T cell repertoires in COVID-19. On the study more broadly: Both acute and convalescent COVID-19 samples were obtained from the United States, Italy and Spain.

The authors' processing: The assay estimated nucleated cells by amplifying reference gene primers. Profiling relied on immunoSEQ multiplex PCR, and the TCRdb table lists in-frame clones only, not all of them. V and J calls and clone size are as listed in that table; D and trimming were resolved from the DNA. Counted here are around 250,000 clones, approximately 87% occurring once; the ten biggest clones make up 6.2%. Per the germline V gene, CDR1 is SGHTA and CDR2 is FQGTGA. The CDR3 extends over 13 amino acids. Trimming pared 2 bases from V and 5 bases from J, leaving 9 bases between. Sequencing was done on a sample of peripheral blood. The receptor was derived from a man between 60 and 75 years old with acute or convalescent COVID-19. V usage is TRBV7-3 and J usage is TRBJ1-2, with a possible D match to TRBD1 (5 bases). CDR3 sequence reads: CASSLSQGYGYTF. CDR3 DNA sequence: TGTGCCAGCAGCTTATCTCAGGGATATGGCTACACCTTC. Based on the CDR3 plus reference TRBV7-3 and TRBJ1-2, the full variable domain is GAGVSQTPSNKVTEKGKYVELRCDPISGHTALYWYRQSLGQGPEFLIYFQGTGAADDSGLPNDRFFAVRPEGSVSTLKIQRTERGDSAVYLCASSLSQGYGYTFGSGTRLTVV.